These T cell receptor beta chains were read from a single sample in a study of cytomegalovirus exposure and HLA in healthy donors. Sequencing used immunoSEQ multiplex PCR; TCRdb keeps in-frame clones, though not all of them. The sample comprises more than 95,000 clones, around 70% of which are singletons, and 9.5% to 13% rests with the top ten. The sequencing sample was made of PBMCs. Receptors were obtained from a woman in her 50s in good health and CMV-seropositive. Each CDR3 is given with its conserved first and last residue. A D gene is named only where the DNA matches it firmly. For some rows the clone size is stated as once, few or many, or as a class when expanded; others skip it.

j_gene: TRBJ1-1; v_gene: TRBV9; abundance: NA; len: 15; d_gene: NA; CDR3aa: CASSNPGVLNTEAFF; CDR3nt: TGTGCCAGCAGCAACCCAGGGGTTTTGAACACTGAAGCTTTCTTT
j_gene: TRBJ1-5; v_gene: TRBV27; abundance: NA; len: 14; d_gene: NA; CDR3aa: CASSLGSTDQPQHF; CDR3nt: TGTGCCAGCAGTTTGGGGTCGACAGATCAGCCCCAGCATTTT
j_gene: TRBJ2-1; v_gene: TRBV4-2; abundance: NA; len: 17; d_gene: TRBD2; CDR3aa: CASSQARAGGPYNEQFF; CDR3nt: TGTGCCAGCAGCCAAGCTCGCGCGGGAGGGCCTTACAATGAGCAGTTCTTC
j_gene: TRBJ1-1; v_gene: TRBV2; abundance: NA; len: 13; d_gene: TRBD1; CDR3aa: CASSEYRGGEAFF; CDR3nt: TGTGCCAGCAGTGAGTACAGGGGGGGCGAAGCTTTCTTT
j_gene: TRBJ1-2; v_gene: TRBV6-1; abundance: NA; len: 15; d_gene: TRBD1; CDR3aa: CASSKGQGTNYGYTF; CDR3nt: TGTGCCAGCAGTAAAGGACAGGGTACTAACTATGGCTACACCTTC
j_gene: TRBJ1-2; v_gene: TRBV10-3; abundance: few; len: 11; d_gene: NA; CDR3aa: CATDGVYGYTF; CDR3nt: TGTGCCACGGACGGGGTTTATGGCTACACCTTC
j_gene: TRBJ1-1; v_gene: TRBV10-3; abundance: NA; len: 15; d_gene: NA; CDR3aa: CAISESSPGSTEAFF; CDR3nt: TGTGCCATCAGTGAGTCGAGCCCGGGGAGCACTGAAGCTTTCTTT
j_gene: TRBJ1-2; v_gene: TRBV5-5; abundance: NA; len: 15; d_gene: NA; CDR3aa: CASSLVQGTNYGYTF; CDR3nt: TGTGCCAGCAGCTTGGTACAGGGTACTAACTATGGCTACACCTTC
j_gene: TRBJ1-6; v_gene: TRBV7-9; abundance: NA; len: 15; d_gene: NA; CDR3aa: CASSLAGGLNSPLHF; CDR3nt: TGTGCCAGCAGCTTAGCGGGAGGATTAAATTCACCCCTCCACTTT
j_gene: TRBJ2-7; v_gene: TRBV11-2; abundance: NA; len: 14; d_gene: TRBD1; CDR3aa: CASSSRDSSYEQYF; CDR3nt: TGTGCCAGCAGCTCCCGGGACAGCTCCTACGAGCAGTACTTC
j_gene: TRBJ2-1; v_gene: TRBV7-2; abundance: NA; len: 15; d_gene: TRBD2; CDR3aa: CASSLLAGEVYEQFF; CDR3nt: TGTGCCAGCAGCTTGTTGGCGGGAGAGGTCTATGAGCAGTTCTTC
j_gene: TRBJ2-7; v_gene: TRBV19; abundance: NA; len: 14; d_gene: TRBD1; CDR3aa: CASSIQGASYEQYF; CDR3nt: TGTGCCAGTAGTATCCAGGGGGCTTCCTACGAGCAGTACTTC
j_gene: TRBJ2-1; v_gene: TRBV5-1; abundance: NA; len: 12; d_gene: NA; CDR3aa: CASSPEINEQFF; CDR3nt: TGCGCCAGCAGCCCTGAGATTAATGAGCAGTTCTTC
j_gene: TRBJ1-1; v_gene: TRBV29-1; abundance: NA; len: 13; d_gene: NA; CDR3aa: CSALTGPRTEAFF; CDR3nt: TGCAGCGCCCTGACAGGCCCGAGGACTGAAGCTTTCTTT
j_gene: TRBJ1-5; v_gene: TRBV10-3; abundance: NA; len: 13; d_gene: TRBD1; CDR3aa: CAISRDRVQPQHF; CDR3nt: TGTGCCATCAGCCGGGACAGGGTCCAGCCCCAGCATTTT
j_gene: TRBJ2-7; v_gene: TRBV29-1; abundance: NA; len: 15; d_gene: NA; CDR3aa: CSVEGSTGRESEQYF; CDR3nt: TGCAGCGTTGAAGGCTCGACAGGTCGGGAATCCGAGCAGTACTTC
j_gene: TRBJ2-3; v_gene: TRBV7-3; abundance: NA; len: 15; d_gene: NA; CDR3aa: CASSSVPGSTDTQYF; CDR3nt: TGTGCCAGCAGCTCAGTTCCGGGAAGCACAGATACGCAGTATTTT
j_gene: TRBJ1-5; v_gene: TRBV2; abundance: NA; len: 15; d_gene: NA; CDR3aa: CASSEDRSESKAQHF; CDR3nt: TGTGCCAGCAGTGAAGACAGGAGTGAATCTAAGGCCCAGCATTTT
j_gene: TRBJ1-1; v_gene: TRBV5-1; abundance: NA; len: 15; d_gene: NA; CDR3aa: CASSIGGQQNTEAFF; CDR3nt: TGCGCCAGCAGCATTGGAGGCCAGCAGAACACTGAAGCTTTCTTT
j_gene: TRBJ1-1; v_gene: TRBV10-3; abundance: NA; len: 13; d_gene: NA; CDR3aa: CAISDYGNTEAFF; CDR3nt: TGTGCCATCAGTGATTACGGGAACACTGAAGCTTTCTTT
j_gene: TRBJ2-7; v_gene: TRBV10-1; abundance: NA; len: 13; d_gene: TRBD1; CDR3aa: CASSSGTGDEQYF; CDR3nt: TGCGCCAGCAGTTCCGGGACAGGGGACGAGCAGTACTTC
j_gene: TRBJ1-1; v_gene: TRBV7-9; abundance: NA; len: 14; d_gene: NA; CDR3aa: CASSSGQRSTEAFF; CDR3nt: TGTGCCAGCAGCTCAGGACAGAGGAGCACTGAAGCTTTCTTT
j_gene: TRBJ1-1; v_gene: TRBV19; abundance: once; len: 16; d_gene: NA; CDR3aa: CASSMQWEEGNTEAFF; CDR3nt: TGTGCCAGTAGTATGCAATGGGAGGAGGGGAACACTGAAGCTTTCTTT
j_gene: TRBJ2-3; v_gene: TRBV14; abundance: NA; len: 13; d_gene: NA; CDR3aa: CASSPGVLDTQYF; CDR3nt: TGTGCCAGCAGCCCAGGGGTCTTAGATACGCAGTATTTT
j_gene: TRBJ1-2; v_gene: TRBV10-3; abundance: NA; len: 13; d_gene: TRBD1; CDR3aa: CAIREGGSAGYTF; CDR3nt: TGTGCCATCAGAGAAGGGGGCTCGGCTGGCTACACCTTC
j_gene: TRBJ2-5; v_gene: TRBV29-1; abundance: NA; len: 14; d_gene: TRBD1; CDR3aa: CSAPGQGPQETQYF; CDR3nt: TGCAGCGCTCCGGGACAGGGGCCCCAAGAGACCCAGTACTTC
j_gene: TRBJ1-2; v_gene: TRBV19; abundance: NA; len: 13; d_gene: NA; CDR3aa: CASSIPREAGYTF; CDR3nt: TGTGCCAGTAGTATTCCCAGGGAAGCGGGCTACACCTTC
j_gene: TRBJ2-7; v_gene: TRBV9; abundance: NA; len: 14; d_gene: NA; CDR3aa: CASSPSSSNHEQYF; CDR3nt: TGTGCCAGCAGCCCGTCGTCTAGCAACCACGAGCAGTACTTC
j_gene: TRBJ2-5; v_gene: TRBV30; abundance: few; len: 14; d_gene: TRBD2; CDR3aa: CAWSSASGQETQYF; CDR3nt: TGTGCCTGGAGTTCGGCTAGCGGTCAAGAGACCCAGTACTTC
j_gene: TRBJ2-7; v_gene: TRBV6-1; abundance: NA; len: 14; d_gene: TRBD2; CDR3aa: CASNEVGGYGEQYF; CDR3nt: TGTGCCAGCAACGAGGTGGGAGGGTACGGCGAGCAGTACTTC
j_gene: TRBJ1-2; v_gene: TRBV6-5; abundance: few; len: 14; d_gene: NA; CDR3aa: CASSRDRQNYGYTF; CDR3nt: TGTGCCAGCAGTCGAGACAGGCAGAACTATGGCTACACCTTC
j_gene: TRBJ1-5; v_gene: TRBV19; abundance: NA; len: 17; d_gene: TRBD1; CDR3aa: CASQKNTGGLINQPQHF; CDR3nt: TGTGCCAGCCAGAAAAATACAGGGGGCTTAATCAATCAGCCCCAGCATTTT
j_gene: TRBJ2-7; v_gene: TRBV18; abundance: NA; len: 13; d_gene: TRBD1; CDR3aa: CASSPGQVPEQYF; CDR3nt: TGTGCCAGCTCACCGGGACAGGTCCCCGAGCAGTACTTC
j_gene: TRBJ1-1; v_gene: TRBV13; abundance: few; len: 14; d_gene: NA; CDR3aa: CASSYREPNTEAFF; CDR3nt: TGTGCCAGCAGCTACAGGGAGCCGAACACTGAAGCTTTCTTT
j_gene: TRBJ2-3; v_gene: TRBV15; abundance: NA; len: 15; d_gene: NA; CDR3aa: CATSRVEDYLFTQYF; CDR3nt: TGTGCCACCAGCAGAGTAGAGGATTACCTCTTTACGCAGTATTTT
j_gene: TRBJ2-7; v_gene: TRBV7-2; abundance: NA; len: 13; d_gene: TRBD1; CDR3aa: CASTWTGTYEQYF; CDR3nt: TGTGCCAGCACATGGACAGGAACCTACGAGCAGTACTTC
j_gene: TRBJ1-1; v_gene: TRBV2; abundance: NA; len: 12; d_gene: TRBD1; CDR3aa: CASRRTGNEAFF; CDR3nt: TGTGCCAGCAGAAGGACAGGCAATGAAGCTTTCTTT
j_gene: TRBJ2-5; v_gene: TRBV7-2; abundance: NA; len: 13; d_gene: NA; CDR3aa: CASSLGSVETQYF; CDR3nt: TGTGCCAGCAGCTTAGGGAGTGTCGAGACCCAGTACTTC
j_gene: TRBJ1-1; v_gene: TRBV2; abundance: NA; len: 15; d_gene: TRBD1; CDR3aa: CASSGWDRGSTEAFF; CDR3nt: TGTGCCAGCAGTGGCTGGGACAGGGGTAGCACTGAAGCTTTCTTT
j_gene: TRBJ2-3; v_gene: TRBV4-2; abundance: NA; len: 16; d_gene: TRBD2; CDR3aa: CASSQVAGGHKDTQYF; CDR3nt: TGTGCCAGCAGCCAAGTAGCGGGGGGGCACAAAGATACGCAGTATTTT
j_gene: TRBJ1-2; v_gene: TRBV30; abundance: few; len: 16; d_gene: NA; CDR3aa: CAWREPGQSTSYGYTF; CDR3nt: TGTGCCTGGAGAGAACCCGGACAGTCTACATCCTATGGCTACACCTTC
j_gene: TRBJ1-1; v_gene: TRBV5-1; abundance: NA; len: 13; d_gene: NA; CDR3aa: CASTSGHNTEAFF; CDR3nt: TGCGCCAGCACCTCGGGACATAACACTGAAGCTTTCTTT
j_gene: TRBJ2-7; v_gene: TRBV5-4; abundance: NA; len: 13; d_gene: NA; CDR3aa: CASSLRSSYEQYF; CDR3nt: TGTGCCAGCAGCTTACGGTCCTCCTACGAGCAGTACTTC
j_gene: TRBJ1-4; v_gene: TRBV25-1; abundance: few; len: 15; d_gene: TRBD1; CDR3aa: CASSEPDRTNEKLFF; CDR3nt: TGTGCCAGCAGTGAACCGGACAGGACTAATGAAAAACTGTTTTTT
j_gene: TRBJ2-7; v_gene: TRBV7-2; abundance: NA; len: 13; d_gene: NA; CDR3aa: CASSPRISNEQYF; CDR3nt: TGTGCCAGCAGCCCCCGAATTTCGAACGAGCAGTACTTC
j_gene: TRBJ1-2; v_gene: TRBV6-5; abundance: NA; len: 16; d_gene: NA; CDR3aa: CASSFLTGAGNYGYTF; CDR3nt: TGTGCCAGCAGTTTCTTGACCGGGGCGGGGAACTATGGCTACACCTTC
j_gene: TRBJ2-1; v_gene: TRBV7-2; abundance: NA; len: 11; d_gene: NA; CDR3aa: CASSFGGEQFF; CDR3nt: TGTGCCAGCAGCTTCGGGGGTGAGCAGTTCTTC
j_gene: TRBJ2-3; v_gene: TRBV13; abundance: NA; len: 15; d_gene: TRBD2; CDR3aa: CASKGSGVSTDTQYF; CDR3nt: TGTGCCAGCAAAGGTAGCGGGGTAAGCACAGATACGCAGTATTTT
j_gene: TRBJ1-1; v_gene: TRBV5-5; abundance: NA; len: 13; d_gene: NA; CDR3aa: CASRPGLGTEAFF; CDR3nt: TGTGCCAGCAGACCGGGACTCGGCACTGAAGCTTTCTTT
j_gene: TRBJ2-7; v_gene: TRBV7-2; abundance: once; len: 13; d_gene: NA; CDR3aa: CATALDRTYEQYF; CDR3nt: TGTGCCACCGCCTTAGACAGAACCTACGAGCAGTACTTC
j_gene: TRBJ1-1; v_gene: TRBV5-1; abundance: NA; len: 14; d_gene: NA; CDR3aa: CASSYQDQGTEAFF; CDR3nt: TGCGCCAGCAGTTATCAGGATCAGGGGACTGAAGCTTTCTTT
j_gene: TRBJ2-7; v_gene: TRBV5-1; abundance: NA; len: 16; d_gene: TRBD2; CDR3aa: CASSLRGSGSSYEQYF; CDR3nt: TGCGCCAGCAGCTTAAGGGGCAGCGGGAGTTCCTACGAGCAGTACTTC
j_gene: TRBJ2-3; v_gene: TRBV15; abundance: once; len: 16; d_gene: TRBD2; CDR3aa: CATSREGGRLADTQYF; CDR3nt: TGTGCCACCAGCAGAGAGGGCGGGAGGCTGGCAGATACGCAGTATTTT
j_gene: TRBJ1-1; v_gene: TRBV5-1; abundance: NA; len: 15; d_gene: TRBD1; CDR3aa: CASSLGDRLSTEAFF; CDR3nt: TGCGCCAGCAGCTTGGGGGACAGACTGAGCACTGAAGCTTTCTTT
j_gene: TRBJ2-1; v_gene: TRBV7-3; abundance: NA; len: 14; d_gene: TRBD1; CDR3aa: CASSAGQGRGEQFF; CDR3nt: TGTGCCAGCAGCGCCGGACAGGGCCGGGGTGAGCAGTTCTTC
j_gene: TRBJ2-1; v_gene: TRBV5-4; abundance: once; len: 14; d_gene: TRBD2; CDR3aa: CASSSQREGLEQFF; CDR3nt: TGTGCCAGCAGCTCTCAGCGGGAGGGCCTCGAGCAGTTCTTC
j_gene: TRBJ2-7; v_gene: TRBV5-1; abundance: NA; len: 14; d_gene: NA; CDR3aa: CASSLEQGYDEQYF; CDR3nt: TGCGCCAGCAGCTTGGAACAGGGCTACGACGAGCAGTACTTC
j_gene: TRBJ1-2; v_gene: TRBV4-3; abundance: NA; len: 18; d_gene: NA; CDR3aa: CASSPTPPVSGNTYGYTF; CDR3nt: TGCGCCAGCAGCCCAACTCCCCCGGTGTCAGGAAATACCTATGGCTACACCTTC
j_gene: TRBJ2-2; v_gene: TRBV2; abundance: once; len: 15; d_gene: TRBD1; CDR3aa: CASSTGTGGTGELFF; CDR3nt: TGTGCCAGCAGCACCGGGACAGGGGGCACCGGGGAGCTGTTTTTT